This T cell receptor beta chain was sequenced for a study of cytomegalovirus exposure and HLA in healthy donors. Study-level findings and limits: Association with HLA alleles at 0.05 false discovery rate was found for approximately 18,000 TCR beta sequences in a later analysis.

In regard to this clone: The antigen remains undetermined.

13 Jbeta primers and 60 Vbeta primers were used for the PCR. TCRdb's table, derived via immunoSEQ multiplex PCR, lists solely in-frame clones and lacks some. The sample includes 110,000 or so clones, 83% of them seen just once. The CDR3 loop spans 14 amino acids. Trimming removed 1 base from V and 5 bases from J, with 9 bases in between. CDR1 and CDR2 from the germline V gene are LNHNV and YYDKDF (reference sequence). The sequence was obtained from a man aged 18 to 29 in good health and CMV-seronegative. This chain uses TRBV15 with TRBJ2-1; possibly TRBD2 for D (6 bases). Sequenced input: PBMCs. The CDR3 coding sequence is TGTGCCACCAGCAGAGGACTAGAAGACAATGAGCAGTTCTTC. It codes for CATSRGLEDNEQFF.